Listed below are T cell receptor beta chains from one sample, sequenced in a study of cytomegalovirus exposure and HLA in healthy donors. TCRdb's table, derived via immunoSEQ multiplex PCR, lists solely in-frame clones and lacks some. The sample carries about 190,000 clones, around three quarters recorded once. Source material: PBMCs. These TCRs come from a woman younger than 30 in good health and CMV-seronegative. Each CDR3 is given with its conserved first and last residue. The order of the fields is clone size, V gene, D gene, J gene, CDR3 length, CDR3 DNA, CDR3 protein. The D gene is left open where the match is weak. Expanded clones are given a class, and other clones once, few, many or no size at all.

.	TRBV27	TRBD1	TRBJ1-5	14	TGTGCCAGCAGTGGGGGGACAGGCAGTCAGCCCCAGCATTTT	CASSGGTGSQPQHF
.	TRBV19	.	TRBJ1-2	14	TGTGCCAGTAGTATATCCTCCAGGGACTATGGCTACACCTTC	CASSISSRDYGYTF
.	TRBV5-1	.	TRBJ2-1	14	TGCGCCAGCAGCTTGGGGGACATCTACAATGAGCAGTTCTTC	CASSLGDIYNEQFF
.	TRBV6-5	.	TRBJ2-5	12	TGTGCCAGCAGTTCCTTGTCCGAGACCCAGTACTTC	CASSSLSETQYF
few	TRBV28	TRBD1	TRBJ1-6	16	TGTGCCCTCCGGGACAGGTCGAGCTCCTATAATTCACCCCTCCACTTT	CALRDRSSSYNSPLHF
.	TRBV5-1	.	TRBJ1-1	11	TGCGCCAGCAGCTTCGGGGGGGAAGCTTTCTTT	CASSFGGEAFF
.	TRBV19	TRBD1	TRBJ1-2	15	TGTGCCAGTAGTCCTACAGGGGCCTCGGGGTATGGCTACACCTTC	CASSPTGASGYGYTF
few	TRBV2	TRBD1	TRBJ2-1	14	TGTGCCAGCCAACGGGACAGGGATTACAATGAGCAGTTCTTC	CASQRDRDYNEQFF
.	TRBV7-9	.	TRBJ2-3	16	TGTGCCAGCAGCTTAATTTTCGTCCCCCAGAAGGATACGCAGTATTTT	CASSLIFVPQKDTQYF
.	TRBV28	TRBD1	TRBJ2-7	15	TGTGCCAGCAGTTTACCAGTGGGACAGGGGTACGAGCAGTACTTC	CASSLPVGQGYEQYF
.	TRBV4-1	.	TRBJ1-5	14	TGCGCCAGCAGCCAAGGTACAGGGCATCAGCCCCAGCATTTT	CASSQGTGHQPQHF
.	TRBV28	TRBD1	TRBJ1-2	15	TGTGCCAGCAGTAGCACAGGGGGCAGTAGCTATGGCTACACCTTC	CASSSTGGSSYGYTF
.	TRBV9	.	TRBJ1-1	14	TGTGCCAGCAGCCTCGGACTAACGAACACTGAAGCTTTCTTT	CASSLGLTNTEAFF
.	TRBV18	TRBD1	TRBJ2-7	15	TGTGCCAGCTCACCATCGGGACAGGGGTCCCACGAGCAGTACTTC	CASSPSGQGSHEQYF
.	TRBV9	TRBD2	TRBJ2-1	15	TGTGCCAGCAGCCCTCGGGAGGGCTCCAACAATGAGCAGTTCTTC	CASSPREGSNNEQFF
.	TRBV5-1	.	TRBJ2-7	13	TGCGCCAGCAGTTCAGGGCCATCCTACGAGCAGTACTTC	CASSSGPSYEQYF
.	TRBV6-5	.	TRBJ1-1	14	TGTGCCAGCAGTTACTCCCTTATGAACACTGAAGCTTTCTTT	CASSYSLMNTEAFF
.	TRBV13	.	TRBJ1-4	14	TGTGCCAGCAGCTTAGCGGGGGGCACTGAAAAACTGTTTTTT	CASSLAGGTEKLFF
.	TRBV7-3	.	TRBJ2-2	13	TGTGCCAGCAGACTGACAGTCACCGGGGAGCTGTTTTTT	CASRLTVTGELFF
.	TRBV7-8	TRBD1	TRBJ1-5	15	TGTGCCAGCAGCTTGCGGGACAGGGGCGATCAGCCCCAGCATTTT	CASSLRDRGDQPQHF
.	TRBV28	.	TRBJ2-3	17	TGTGCCAGCATACCTCCCGGGGCGGGGTCGGGCACAGATACGCAGTATTTT	CASIPPGAGSGTDTQYF
.	TRBV28	.	TRBJ2-3	14	TGTGCCAGCAGTCCAGCGGCCGACACAGATACGCAGTATTTT	CASSPAADTDTQYF
few	TRBV4-2	TRBD1	TRBJ1-1	15	TGTGCCAGCAGGTCACCGGGACAGTTAACCACTGAAGCTTTCTTT	CASRSPGQLTTEAFF
.	TRBV5-1	TRBD2	TRBJ2-1	18	TGCGCCAGCAGCTTGGTAGGTAGCGGGAGGGGTAAGGACAATGAGCAGTTCTTC	CASSLVGSGRGKDNEQFF
.	TRBV27	TRBD1	TRBJ1-1	14	TGTGCCAGCCGAACTACAGGGGCGGATACTGAAGCTTTCTTT	CASRTTGADTEAFF
.	TRBV4-1	.	TRBJ2-2	17	TGCGCCAGCAGCCAAACCCCTCTCAGGGGAAACACCGGGGAGCTGTTTTTT	CASSQTPLRGNTGELFF
many	TRBV7-8	.	TRBJ1-5	13	TGTGCCAGCAGCTTAGCGGGGAGTCAGCCCCAGCATTTT	CASSLAGSQPQHF
.	TRBV6-1	TRBD2	TRBJ2-3	17	TGTGCCAGCAGTGAAGCTACTAGCGGGGGGTTTACAGATACGCAGTATTTT	CASSEATSGGFTDTQYF
.	TRBV2	TRBD2	TRBJ2-7	15	TGTGCCAGCAGTGAAGCTAGCGGGGGACTCTCCGAGCAGTACTTC	CASSEASGGLSEQYF
.	TRBV7-9	.	TRBJ1-1	12	TGTGCCAGCAGCTTGGCCCCCACTGAAGCTTTCTTT	CASSLAPTEAFF
.	TRBV19	.	TRBJ1-1	14	TGTGCCAGTAGTATCGGACTGGGGAACACTGAAGCTTTCTTT	CASSIGLGNTEAFF
few	TRBV7-8	TRBD1	TRBJ2-6	18	TGTGCCAGCAGCAGGGACAGGCCTCCTAGTGTTGGGGCCAACGTCCTGACTTTC	CASSRDRPPSVGANVLTF
.	TRBV7-8	.	TRBJ1-4	16	TGTGCCAGCAGCTCCTACAATGTGGGGGCGGGTGAAAAACTGTTTTTT	CASSSYNVGAGEKLFF
.	TRBV7-9	.	TRBJ2-1	13	TGTGCCAGCAGCTTAGGCGGCATAGAAGCGCAGTTCTTC	CASSLGGIEAQFF
.	TRBV27	TRBD1	TRBJ1-1	17	TGTGCCAGCAGGTCTTACGGGACAGGGGGCGCCTGGACTGAAGCTTTCTTT	CASRSYGTGGAWTEAFF
.	TRBV9	.	TRBJ2-3	13	TGTGCCAGCAGTTTTAGAGGGCCGGATACGCAGTATTTT	CASSFRGPDTQYF
.	TRBV6-5	.	TRBJ2-7	15	TGTGCCAGCAGTCGGCAAAAACAGGGATCGGGAGAGCAGTACTTC	CASSRQKQGSGEQYF
.	TRBV19	.	TRBJ1-5	15	TGTGCCAGTAGTCTCTCAGGGCCTCTTAATCAGCCCCAGCATTTT	CASSLSGPLNQPQHF
.	TRBV7-2	TRBD1	TRBJ1-6	17	TGTGCCAGCAGCCCTAGCTCCCCGGGACAGGGAAATTCACCCCTCCACTTT	CASSPSSPGQGNSPLHF
once	TRBV15	.	TRBJ2-1	13	TGTGCCACCAGCGCCGGGGGCTACAATGAGCAGTTCTTC	CATSAGGYNEQFF
.	TRBV9	.	TRBJ2-2	15	TGTGCCAGCAGCGTCGGGTTGGCGAACACCGGGGAGCTGTTTTTT	CASSVGLANTGELFF
once	TRBV27	.	TRBJ1-2	13	TGTGCCAGCAGTATGACAGAGAACTATGGCTACACCTTC	CASSMTENYGYTF
.	TRBV4-1	.	TRBJ1-2	15	TGCGCCAGCAGCCAAGCGGTACAGGGAATTGATGGCTACACCTTC	CASSQAVQGIDGYTF
few	TRBV10-3	TRBD1	TRBJ1-5	14	TGTGCCATCAGTGAAGGGACAGGGGATCAGCCCCAGCATTTT	CAISEGTGDQPQHF
.	TRBV27	.	TRBJ1-5	15	TGTGCCAGCAGTTTGGTTCTTTCGAGGGATCAGCCCCAGCATTTT	CASSLVLSRDQPQHF
few	TRBV28	TRBD2	TRBJ2-7	14	TGTGCCAGCAGTTTCGCGGGAGATTCCTACGAGCAGTACTTC	CASSFAGDSYEQYF
.	TRBV27	.	TRBJ2-3	13	TGTGCCAGCAGTCCCTTCCTCACAGATACGCAGTATTTT	CASSPFLTDTQYF
.	TRBV4-1	TRBD2	TRBJ2-1	17	TGCGCCAGCAGCCCGTCCCTAGCGGGAAAAGTAGGCAATGAGCAGTTCTTC	CASSPSLAGKVGNEQFF
.	TRBV15	.	TRBJ2-3	16	TGTGCCACCAGCAGAGTGATACAGGCTAGCACAGATACGCAGTATTTT	CATSRVIQASTDTQYF
.	TRBV18	TRBD1	TRBJ1-6	16	TGTGCCAGCTCACCAGGGACAGGGTCTGTTAATTCACCCCTCCACTTT	CASSPGTGSVNSPLHF